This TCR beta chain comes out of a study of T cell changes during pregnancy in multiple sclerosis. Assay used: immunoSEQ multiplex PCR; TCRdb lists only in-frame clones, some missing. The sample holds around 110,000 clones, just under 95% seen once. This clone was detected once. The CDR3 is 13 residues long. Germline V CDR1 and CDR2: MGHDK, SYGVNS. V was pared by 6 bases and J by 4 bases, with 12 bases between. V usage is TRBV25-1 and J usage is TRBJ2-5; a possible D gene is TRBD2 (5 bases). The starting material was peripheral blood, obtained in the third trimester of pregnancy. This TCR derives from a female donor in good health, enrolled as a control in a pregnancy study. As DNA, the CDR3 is TGTGCCAGCAGAACAACTGCGGGAGAGACCCAGTACTTC. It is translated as CASRTTAGETQYF.